This is a list of T cell receptor beta chains from one sample in a study of OX40 agonist ivuxolimab in advanced cancers. Produced via immunoSEQ multiplex PCR; TCRdb's table is partial and in-frame only. The table shows about 30,000 clones, with 70% to 80% occurring only once. The source material was CD4+ or CD8+ T cells sorted from blood, sampled in a trial of the OX40 agonist ivuxolimab. The source is an adult with an advanced solid tumor such as melanoma, head and neck, liver or kidney cancer. Each CDR3 is given with its conserved first and last residue. The D gene is left open where the match is weak. Clone sizes are given selectively: once, few, many, or a class where the clone is expanded.

v_gene: TRBV28; abundance: few; d_gene: TRBD2; j_gene: TRBJ2-7; len: 15; CDR3aa: CASSSALVGGYEQYF; CDR3nt: TGTGCCAGCAGTTCGGCCCTAGTGGGAGGGTACGAGCAGTACTTC
v_gene: TRBV27; abundance: NA; d_gene: NA; j_gene: TRBJ2-3; len: 13; CDR3aa: CASSPLGTDTQYF; CDR3nt: TGTGCCAGCAGTCCGCTTGGGACAGATACGCAGTATTTT
v_gene: TRBV30; abundance: NA; d_gene: NA; j_gene: TRBJ2-5; len: 15; CDR3aa: CAWSMSPLPQETQYF; CDR3nt: TGTGCCTGGAGTATGTCACCTCTTCCGCAAGAGACCCAGTACTTC
v_gene: TRBV19; abundance: NA; d_gene: NA; j_gene: TRBJ2-1; len: 11; CDR3aa: CATGLGGEEFF; CDR3nt: TGTGCCACCGGGTTAGGGGGAGAGGAGTTCTTC
v_gene: TRBV19; abundance: NA; d_gene: NA; j_gene: TRBJ2-6; len: 14; CDR3aa: CASSIRAGANVLTF; CDR3nt: TGTGCCAGTAGTATCAGGGCTGGGGCCAACGTCCTGACTTTC
v_gene: TRBV5-1; abundance: NA; d_gene: TRBD1; j_gene: TRBJ2-2; len: 17; CDR3aa: CASSSKPGQANTGELFF; CDR3nt: TGCGCCAGCAGCTCCAAACCGGGACAGGCTAACACCGGGGAGCTGTTTTTT
v_gene: TRBV6-5; abundance: NA; d_gene: NA; j_gene: TRBJ2-2; len: 15; CDR3aa: CASSYSRSNTGELFF; CDR3nt: TGTGCCAGCAGTTACTCCCGCTCGAACACCGGGGAGCTGTTTTTT
v_gene: TRBV5-6; abundance: once; d_gene: NA; j_gene: TRBJ2-7; len: 16; CDR3aa: CASSLGQGRAPYEQYF; CDR3nt: TGTGCCAGCAGCTTGGGGCAGGGTAGAGCCCCCTACGAGCAGTACTTC
v_gene: TRBV2; abundance: few; d_gene: NA; j_gene: TRBJ2-7; len: 12; CDR3aa: CASSGQGYEQYF; CDR3nt: TGTGCCAGCAGTGGCCAGGGTTACGAGCAGTACTTC
v_gene: TRBV6-5; abundance: once; d_gene: NA; j_gene: TRBJ1-1; len: 12; CDR3aa: CASNLGKTEAFF; CDR3nt: TGTGCCAGCAACCTCGGGAAAACTGAAGCTTTCTTT
v_gene: TRBV9; abundance: NA; d_gene: NA; j_gene: TRBJ2-7; len: 15; CDR3aa: CASSVRDGRSYEQYF; CDR3nt: TGTGCCAGCAGCGTCCGGGACGGTCGTTCCTACGAGCAGTACTTC
v_gene: TRBV7-6; abundance: NA; d_gene: NA; j_gene: TRBJ2-7; len: 14; CDR3aa: CASSLAGVLDEQYF; CDR3nt: TGTGCCAGCAGCTTAGCAGGGGTCCTTGACGAGCAGTACTTC
v_gene: TRBV9; abundance: NA; d_gene: NA; j_gene: TRBJ1-6; len: 15; CDR3aa: CASSVDGRLNSPLHF; CDR3nt: TGTGCCAGCAGCGTAGATGGTCGACTTAATTCACCCCTCCACTTT
v_gene: TRBV30; abundance: NA; d_gene: NA; j_gene: TRBJ2-3; len: 14; CDR3aa: CAWSMLLVKGTQYF; CDR3nt: TGTGCCTGGAGTATGTTACTAGTGAAGGGTACGCAGTATTTT
v_gene: TRBV11-2; abundance: once; d_gene: NA; j_gene: TRBJ2-7; len: 13; CDR3aa: CASSFGMSYEQYF; CDR3nt: TGTGCCAGCAGCTTCGGGATGAGCTACGAGCAGTACTTC
v_gene: TRBV30; abundance: NA; d_gene: TRBD1; j_gene: TRBJ2-7; len: 15; CDR3aa: CAWEHPPGQGYEQYF; CDR3nt: TGTGCCTGGGAGCACCCTCCGGGACAGGGGTACGAGCAGTACTTC
v_gene: TRBV7-6; abundance: NA; d_gene: NA; j_gene: TRBJ2-1; len: 13; CDR3aa: CASSGRLYNEQFF; CDR3nt: TGTGCCAGCAGCGGTAGGCTCTACAATGAGCAGTTCTTC
v_gene: TRBV6-5; abundance: NA; d_gene: NA; j_gene: TRBJ1-5; len: 13; CDR3aa: CASSYSPGSPQHF; CDR3nt: TGTGCCAGCAGTTACTCGCCGGGGTCGCCCCAGCATTTT
v_gene: TRBV27; abundance: NA; d_gene: NA; j_gene: TRBJ2-5; len: 16; CDR3aa: CASSGWPKTSQETQYF; CDR3nt: TGTGCCAGCAGTGGGTGGCCCAAAACATCACAAGAGACCCAGTACTTC
v_gene: TRBV13; abundance: NA; d_gene: TRBD1; j_gene: TRBJ2-3; len: 16; CDR3aa: CASSSPGQGSTDTQYF; CDR3nt: TGTGCCAGCAGCTCCCCGGGACAGGGGAGCACAGATACGCAGTATTTT
v_gene: TRBV30; abundance: NA; d_gene: NA; j_gene: TRBJ1-2; len: 15; CDR3aa: CAWSLFRPGNYGYTF; CDR3nt: TGTGCCTGGAGTCTATTTCGCCCGGGGAACTATGGCTACACCTTC
v_gene: TRBV27; abundance: once; d_gene: TRBD2; j_gene: TRBJ2-5; len: 14; CDR3aa: CASSSQTRGEAQYF; CDR3nt: TGTGCCAGCAGTTCCCAAACCCGGGGGGAGGCCCAGTACTTC
v_gene: TRBV9; abundance: NA; d_gene: NA; j_gene: TRBJ2-6; len: 17; CDR3aa: CASSVDTTRSGANVLTF; CDR3nt: TGTGCCAGCAGCGTAGATACGACTAGGTCTGGGGCCAACGTCCTGACTTTC
v_gene: TRBV27; abundance: NA; d_gene: NA; j_gene: TRBJ1-6; len: 12; CDR3aa: CASREGNSPLHF; CDR3nt: TGTGCCAGCAGGGAGGGTAATTCACCCCTCCACTTT
v_gene: TRBV4-1; abundance: NA; d_gene: TRBD2; j_gene: TRBJ2-2; len: 17; CDR3aa: CASSQKGLAGSTGELFF; CDR3nt: TGCGCCAGCAGCCAAAAGGGACTAGCGGGGAGTACCGGGGAGCTGTTTTTT
v_gene: TRBV7-9; abundance: NA; d_gene: TRBD1; j_gene: TRBJ2-1; len: 13; CDR3aa: CASSRTGGDEQFF; CDR3nt: TGTGCCAGCAGCCGGACAGGGGGCGATGAGCAGTTCTTC
v_gene: TRBV4-1; abundance: NA; d_gene: NA; j_gene: TRBJ2-7; len: 16; CDR3aa: CASSRSTGTAFHEQYF; CDR3nt: TGCGCCAGCAGCCGCTCGACCGGGACGGCATTCCACGAGCAGTACTTC
v_gene: TRBV11-1; abundance: few; d_gene: NA; j_gene: TRBJ2-7; len: 12; CDR3aa: CASSLDSYEQYF; CDR3nt: TGTGCCAGCAGCTTGGACAGCTACGAGCAGTACTTC
v_gene: TRBV6-1; abundance: NA; d_gene: NA; j_gene: TRBJ1-2; len: 14; CDR3aa: CASLEWGANYGYTF; CDR3nt: TGTGCCAGCCTTGAATGGGGGGCCAACTATGGCTACACCTTC
v_gene: TRBV9; abundance: NA; d_gene: NA; j_gene: TRBJ2-7; len: 12; CDR3aa: CASSVDGYEQYF; CDR3nt: TGTGCCAGCAGCGTAGACGGGTACGAGCAGTACTTC
v_gene: TRBV27; abundance: NA; d_gene: NA; j_gene: TRBJ2-5; len: 14; CDR3aa: CASSPLGGRETQYF; CDR3nt: TGTGCCAGCAGTCCTCTAGGGGGTCGGGAGACCCAGTACTTC
v_gene: TRBV6-1; abundance: NA; d_gene: NA; j_gene: TRBJ1-5; len: 15; CDR3aa: CASSESLQGGQPQHF; CDR3nt: TGTGCCAGCAGTGAAAGCCTACAGGGCGGTCAGCCCCAGCATTTT
v_gene: TRBV5-5; abundance: NA; d_gene: TRBD2; j_gene: TRBJ2-7; len: 16; CDR3aa: CASSLYLGGPSYEQYF; CDR3nt: TGTGCCAGCAGCTTGTATTTGGGAGGGCCGTCCTACGAGCAGTACTTC
v_gene: TRBV5-1; abundance: NA; d_gene: TRBD1; j_gene: TRBJ2-7; len: 14; CDR3aa: CASSLGTGGYEQYF; CDR3nt: TGCGCCAGCAGCTTGGGGACAGGAGGCTACGAGCAGTACTTC
v_gene: TRBV27; abundance: NA; d_gene: NA; j_gene: TRBJ1-1; len: 14; CDR3aa: CASSFSQGDTEAFF; CDR3nt: TGTGCCAGCAGTTTCTCACAAGGCGACACTGAAGCTTTCTTT
v_gene: TRBV10-3; abundance: NA; d_gene: TRBD1; j_gene: TRBJ2-5; len: 15; CDR3aa: CAISDHDRVVETQYF; CDR3nt: TGTGCCATCAGTGACCACGACAGGGTGGTTGAGACCCAGTACTTC
v_gene: TRBV13; abundance: NA; d_gene: NA; j_gene: TRBJ2-1; len: 14; CDR3aa: CASSIDSVYNEQFF; CDR3nt: TGTGCCAGCAGCATCGACAGTGTCTACAATGAGCAGTTCTTC
v_gene: TRBV7-9; abundance: NA; d_gene: TRBD1; j_gene: TRBJ1-6; len: 16; CDR3aa: CASSLTLYRGNSPLHF; CDR3nt: TGTGCCAGCAGCTTAACGTTGTACAGGGGTAATTCACCCCTCCACTTT
v_gene: TRBV11-2; abundance: NA; d_gene: NA; j_gene: TRBJ2-7; len: 16; CDR3aa: CASSLENSEISYEQYF; CDR3nt: TGTGCCAGCAGCTTAGAGAATAGCGAGATCTCCTACGAGCAGTACTTC
v_gene: TRBV14; abundance: NA; d_gene: NA; j_gene: TRBJ2-1; len: 12; CDR3aa: CASSQAPREQFF; CDR3nt: TGTGCCAGCAGCCAGGCCCCTCGCGAGCAGTTCTTC
v_gene: TRBV28; abundance: NA; d_gene: NA; j_gene: TRBJ1-4; len: 14; CDR3aa: CASNPGVRNEKLFF; CDR3nt: TGTGCCAGCAACCCCGGGGTACGAAATGAAAAACTGTTTTTT
v_gene: TRBV9; abundance: NA; d_gene: NA; j_gene: TRBJ1-5; len: 15; CDR3aa: CASSVSGISNQPQHF; CDR3nt: TGTGCCAGCAGCGTAAGCGGTATTAGCAATCAGCCCCAGCATTTT
v_gene: TRBV5-6; abundance: NA; d_gene: NA; j_gene: TRBJ2-5; len: 13; CDR3aa: CASSLVQGETQYF; CDR3nt: TGTGCCAGCAGCTTGGTCCAAGGAGAGACCCAGTACTTC
v_gene: TRBV5-5; abundance: NA; d_gene: TRBD1; j_gene: TRBJ2-7; len: 16; CDR3aa: CASSLAWDRGHHEQYF; CDR3nt: TGTGCCAGCAGCTTGGCCTGGGACAGGGGGCACCACGAGCAGTACTTC
v_gene: TRBV4-1; abundance: once; d_gene: NA; j_gene: TRBJ1-1; len: 14; CDR3aa: CASSQVPANTEAFF; CDR3nt: TGCGCCAGCAGCCAAGTTCCAGCGAACACTGAAGCTTTCTTT
v_gene: TRBV2; abundance: NA; d_gene: NA; j_gene: TRBJ2-1; len: 12; CDR3aa: CASDIGAMKWFF; CDR3nt: TGTGCCAGCGATATAGGGGCAATGAAGTGGTTCTTC
v_gene: TRBV7-8; abundance: NA; d_gene: NA; j_gene: TRBJ1-1; len: 16; CDR3aa: CASSLVYGDWNTEAFF; CDR3nt: TGTGCCAGCAGCTTAGTATACGGGGATTGGAACACTGAAGCTTTCTTT
v_gene: TRBV9; abundance: NA; d_gene: TRBD1; j_gene: TRBJ1-2; len: 15; CDR3aa: CASSVAGFGQVGYTF; CDR3nt: TGTGCCAGCAGCGTAGCGGGTTTTGGACAGGTTGGCTACACCTTC
v_gene: TRBV7-9; abundance: NA; d_gene: NA; j_gene: TRBJ1-2; len: 15; CDR3aa: CASSFQDRPQEGYTF; CDR3nt: TGTGCCAGCAGCTTCCAGGACAGACCCCAAGAAGGCTACACCTTC
v_gene: TRBV19; abundance: NA; d_gene: NA; j_gene: TRBJ2-1; len: 15; CDR3aa: CASSMYGLANNEQFF; CDR3nt: TGTGCCAGTAGTATGTATGGGCTAGCGAACAATGAGCAGTTCTTC
v_gene: TRBV11-2; abundance: NA; d_gene: NA; j_gene: TRBJ2-7; len: 14; CDR3aa: CASSLEGPPNEQYF; CDR3nt: TGTGCCAGCAGCTTGGAAGGGCCGCCTAACGAGCAGTACTTC
v_gene: TRBV7-2; abundance: NA; d_gene: NA; j_gene: TRBJ2-2; len: 15; CDR3aa: CASSLVLGAGGELFF; CDR3nt: TGTGCCAGCAGCCTCGTCTTAGGGGCCGGCGGGGAGCTGTTTTTT
v_gene: TRBV4-1; abundance: NA; d_gene: NA; j_gene: TRBJ2-7; len: 13; CDR3aa: CASSQDGPYEQYF; CDR3nt: TGCGCCAGCAGCCAGGACGGACCCTACGAGCAGTACTTC
v_gene: TRBV6-5; abundance: NA; d_gene: NA; j_gene: TRBJ2-1; len: 15; CDR3aa: CASSYSTGPYNEQFF; CDR3nt: TGTGCCAGCAGTTACTCGACAGGACCATACAATGAGCAGTTCTTC
v_gene: TRBV6-5; abundance: NA; d_gene: NA; j_gene: TRBJ2-5; len: 10; CDR3aa: CASSYETQYF; CDR3nt: TGTGCCAGCAGTTACGAGACCCAGTACTTC
v_gene: TRBV9; abundance: NA; d_gene: TRBD1; j_gene: TRBJ2-7; len: 15; CDR3aa: CASSDPRDSSYEQYF; CDR3nt: TGTGCCAGCAGCGATCCCAGGGACAGCTCCTACGAGCAGTACTTC
v_gene: TRBV19; abundance: NA; d_gene: NA; j_gene: TRBJ2-7; len: 14; CDR3aa: CASSIRPGWYEQYF; CDR3nt: TGTGCCAGTAGTATTCGGCCGGGTTGGTACGAGCAGTACTTC
v_gene: TRBV9; abundance: NA; d_gene: NA; j_gene: TRBJ1-5; len: 13; CDR3aa: CASSVAGQEPQHF; CDR3nt: TGTGCCAGCAGCGTAGCGGGTCAGGAGCCCCAGCATTTT
v_gene: TRBV15; abundance: NA; d_gene: TRBD2; j_gene: TRBJ2-3; len: 16; CDR3aa: CATRHGSGVSTDTQYF; CDR3nt: TGTGCCACCCGACACGGTAGCGGGGTGAGCACAGATACGCAGTATTTT
v_gene: TRBV6-1; abundance: NA; d_gene: NA; j_gene: TRBJ1-1; len: 14; CDR3aa: CASTQRPGDSEAFF; CDR3nt: TGTGCCAGCACCCAACGTCCGGGGGACTCTGAAGCTTTCTTT